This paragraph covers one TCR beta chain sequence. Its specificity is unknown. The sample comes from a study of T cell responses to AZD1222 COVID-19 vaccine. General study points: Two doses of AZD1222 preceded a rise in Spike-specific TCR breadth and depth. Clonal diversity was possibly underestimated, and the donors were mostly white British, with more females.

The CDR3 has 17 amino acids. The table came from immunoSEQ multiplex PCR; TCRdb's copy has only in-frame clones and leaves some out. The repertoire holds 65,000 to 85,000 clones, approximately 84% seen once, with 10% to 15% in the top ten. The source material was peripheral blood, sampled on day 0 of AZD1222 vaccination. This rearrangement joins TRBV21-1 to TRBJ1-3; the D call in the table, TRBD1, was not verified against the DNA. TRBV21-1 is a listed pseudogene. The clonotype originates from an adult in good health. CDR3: CATCGQGPCYSGNTIYF. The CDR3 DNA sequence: TGTGCCACCTGTGGTCAGGGGCCATGCTACTCTGGAAACACCATATATTTT.